This entry features one T cell receptor (beta chain) sequence. V gave up 1 base and J gave up 1 base, with 4 bases separating them. CDR3 length: 13 amino acids. Germline CDR1 and CDR2: SGHTA and FQGNSA. Per the authors' pipeline: From reference gene primer amplification, estimates of nucleated cell counts were derived. Produced via immunoSEQ multiplex PCR; TCRdb's table is partial and in-frame only. Clone size and the V and J calls come from that table; the DNA yielded D and trimming. The data show around 130,000 clones, around 89% seen once. This specimen belongs to a study of blood T cell repertoires in COVID-19. Across the whole study: From the United States, Italy and Spain came samples of acute and convalescent COVID-19.

Sequenced sample: peripheral blood. The receptor comes from a man aged 50-59 years with active or convalescent COVID-19. The chain recombines TRBV7-2 with TRBJ1-1; D uncertain. CDR3 loop: CASSLGRNTEAFF. CDR3 DNA: TGTGCCAGCAGCTTAGGGAGGAACACTGAAGCTTTCTTT.